Listed below are T cell receptor beta chains from one sample, sequenced in a study of read filtering for tumor transcriptome and immune sequencing. One entry per CDR3 protein, called by TCRdb with MiXCR from the reads. The sample lists under 50,000 distinct CDR3 sequences, roughly 13% occurring once. Sample: a population of CD138-negative cells sorted from bone marrow. Receptor source: a donor aged 40 or older with multiple myeloma. The CDR3 runs from the conserved cysteine through the conserved F or W. The D gene is left open where the match is weak. Only part of the rows carry a size: once, few, many, or a class if the clone is expanded.

>TRBV6-2/TRBV6-3|TRBJ1-6|many|.
CASSYLPDSYNSPLHF
TGTGCCAGCAGTTACCTCCCGGACAGCTATAATTCACCCCTCCACTTT
>TRBV20-1|TRBJ1-1|many|.
CSLGAYAAFF
TGCAGTCTTGGGGCCTACGCAGCTTTCTTT
>TRBV10-3|TRBJ2-1|medium-sized|TRBD1
CAISESGGDHNEQFF
TGTGCCATCAGTGAGTCAGGGGGCGATCACAATGAGCAGTTCTTC
>TRBV18|TRBJ2-7|.|TRBD2
CASSPSLAGSRYEQYF
TGTGCCAGCTCACCGTCCTTAGCGGGAAGTCGGTACGAGCAGTACTTC
>TRBV28|TRBJ2-7|many|TRBD2
CASSLVGRGAYEQYF
TGTGCCAGCAGTTTAGTCGGGAGGGGAGCCTACGAGCAGTACTTC
>TRBV28|TRBJ1-5|many|.
CASSPLNQPQHF
TGTGCCAGCAGTCCTCTGAATCAGCCCCAGCATTTT
>TRBV29-1|TRBJ2-4|.|TRBD2
CSVEGRREGKNIQYF
TGCAGCGTTGAAGGCAGAAGGGAGGGCAAAAACATTCAGTACTTC
>TRBV7-3|TRBJ2-1|.|.
CASSFGQGSDNEQFF
TGTGCCAGCAGCTTCGGTCAGGGAAGTGACAATGAGCAGTTCTTC
>TRBV3-1|TRBJ2-2|many|.
CASSQGRGTGELFF
TGTGCCAGCAGCCAAGGAAGGGGAACCGGGGAGCTGTTTTTT
>TRBV28|TRBJ2-7|many|.
CASSHKPYEQYF
TGTGCCAGCAGCCATAAACCGTACGAGCAGTACTTC
>TRBV28|TRBJ2-5|many|.
CASSLGGVRETQYF
TGTGCCAGCAGTTTAGGAGGGGTTCGAGAGACCCAGTACTTC
>TRBV20-1|TRBJ2-2|.|.
CSALGLRGGSNTVELFF
TGCAGTGCTTTGGGACTGCGGGGCGGGTCGAACACCGTGGAGCTGTTTTTT
>TRBV6-5|TRBJ2-1|many|TRBD2
CASSPLLAGVFSEQFF
TGTGCCAGCAGTCCACTCCTAGCGGGAGTGTTTAGTGAGCAGTTCTTC
>TRBV28|TRBJ1-2|many|.
CASRALVSDRDYGYTF
TGTGCCAGCAGAGCCTTAGTCTCGGACAGAGACTATGGCTACACCTTC
>TRBV12-3/TRBV12-4|TRBJ1-2|.|TRBD1
CASSRRTGPDYGYTF
TGTGCCAGCAGTCGACGGACAGGGCCGGACTATGGCTACACCTTC
>TRBV19|TRBJ2-1|few|TRBD2
CASSKTSGRIAEQFF
TGTGCCAGTAGTAAGACTAGCGGGAGGATAGCTGAGCAGTTCTTC
>TRBV27|TRBJ2-1|.|.
CASSPGLIKEQFF
TGTGCCAGCAGCCCAGGACTAATCAAGGAGCAGTTCTTC